Listed below are T cell receptor beta chains from one sample, sequenced in a study of shared clonotypes between healthy human individuals. Sequencing was performed with immunoSEQ multiplex PCR; in TCRdb, only in-frame clones are kept and a portion is missing. In the table there are 1.4 million or so clones, approximately 98.5% of which are singletons. Material for sequencing was naive CD4+ T cells sorted from blood. These receptors were collected from a man under 40 in good health. CDR3s include the opening cysteine and the closing phenylalanine or tryptophan. The order of the fields is CDR3 length, V gene, J gene, CDR3 protein.

cdr3_length: 15; v_call: TRBV28; j_call: TRBJ1-4; cdr3_aa: CASSLRDLSHEKLFF
cdr3_length: 12; v_call: TRBV6-1; j_call: TRBJ2-3; cdr3_aa: CASSSGTDTQYF
cdr3_length: 13; v_call: TRBV27; j_call: TRBJ1-5; cdr3_aa: CASSFVGPQPQHF
cdr3_length: 13; v_call: TRBV9; j_call: TRBJ2-3; cdr3_aa: CASSVATKDTQYF
cdr3_length: 16; v_call: TRBV7-6; j_call: TRBJ2-3; cdr3_aa: CASSRGLAGGGHTQYF
cdr3_length: 14; v_call: TRBV10-1; j_call: TRBJ2-1; cdr3_aa: CASSEAGVINEQFF
cdr3_length: 14; v_call: TRBV14; j_call: TRBJ1-2; cdr3_aa: CASSQGNRAYGYTF
cdr3_length: 12; v_call: TRBV10-3; j_call: TRBJ2-7; cdr3_aa: CASLGEPLEQYF
cdr3_length: 13; v_call: TRBV28; j_call: TRBJ2-2; cdr3_aa: CASSLGNTGELFF
cdr3_length: 13; v_call: TRBV10-3; j_call: TRBJ2-7; cdr3_aa: CAIQVAGLYEQYF
cdr3_length: 17; v_call: TRBV23-1; j_call: TRBJ2-2; cdr3_aa: CASSQCRHPANTGELFF
cdr3_length: 12; v_call: TRBV5-6; j_call: TRBJ2-5; cdr3_aa: CARRGLTETQYF
cdr3_length: 15; v_call: TRBV10-2; j_call: TRBJ2-5; cdr3_aa: CASSEPGLASKTQYF
cdr3_length: 14; v_call: TRBV7-2; j_call: TRBJ2-7; cdr3_aa: CASTAGTGLYEQYF
cdr3_length: 14; v_call: TRBV27; j_call: TRBJ2-2; cdr3_aa: CASSWRENTGELFF
cdr3_length: 14; v_call: TRBV7-2; j_call: TRBJ1-5; cdr3_aa: CASSSGVGNQPQHF
cdr3_length: 16; v_call: TRBV9; j_call: TRBJ2-1; cdr3_aa: CASSPRLAEPYNEQFF
cdr3_length: 16; v_call: TRBV9; j_call: TRBJ2-3; cdr3_aa: CASSVGPWESLGTQYF
cdr3_length: 13; v_call: TRBV29-1; j_call: TRBJ1-1; cdr3_aa: CSVIRDMNTEAFF
cdr3_length: 16; v_call: TRBV5-1; j_call: TRBJ2-2; cdr3_aa: CASSSPDGPNTGELFF
cdr3_length: 13; v_call: TRBV9; j_call: TRBJ2-7; cdr3_aa: CASNRNGAYEQYF
cdr3_length: 13; v_call: TRBV10-1; j_call: TRBJ2-2; cdr3_aa: CASSAVNTGELFF
cdr3_length: 15; v_call: TRBV15; j_call: TRBJ2-7; cdr3_aa: CATSGMTSGSYEQYF
cdr3_length: 12; v_call: TRBV19; j_call: TRBJ2-7; cdr3_aa: CATEGPHYEQYF
cdr3_length: 15; v_call: TRBV10-1; j_call: TRBJ2-7; cdr3_aa: CASSELSSGRYEQYF
cdr3_length: 14; v_call: TRBV7-2; j_call: TRBJ1-5; cdr3_aa: CASSSKGGNQPQHF
cdr3_length: 17; v_call: TRBV4-1; j_call: TRBJ2-7; cdr3_aa: CASSQGLAGGPKGEQYF
cdr3_length: 13; v_call: TRBV7-2; j_call: TRBJ2-3; cdr3_aa: CASSRGLWDTQYF
cdr3_length: 15; v_call: TRBV7-2; j_call: TRBJ2-7; cdr3_aa: CASSLVRARRDEQYF
cdr3_length: 17; v_call: TRBV27; j_call: TRBJ2-7; cdr3_aa: CASSPRALPPNWDEQYF
cdr3_length: 15; v_call: TRBV9; j_call: TRBJ2-7; cdr3_aa: CASSLLPTGAGEQYF
cdr3_length: 12; v_call: TRBV28; j_call: TRBJ1-3; cdr3_aa: CASRNTGNTIYF
cdr3_length: 12; v_call: TRBV10-2; j_call: TRBJ2-5; cdr3_aa: CASSVWEETQYF
cdr3_length: 14; v_call: TRBV11-2; j_call: TRBJ1-1; cdr3_aa: CASSLETVNTEAFF
cdr3_length: 13; v_call: TRBV7-2; j_call: TRBJ2-1; cdr3_aa: CASSLVAYNEQFF
cdr3_length: 11; v_call: TRBV30; j_call: TRBJ2-3; cdr3_aa: CAWRDRNTQYF
cdr3_length: 15; v_call: TRBV5-1; j_call: TRBJ2-7; cdr3_aa: CASSSPLAGGAEQYF
cdr3_length: 16; v_call: TRBV7-2; j_call: TRBJ2-1; cdr3_aa: CASITLSGVGYNEQFF
cdr3_length: 17; v_call: TRBV4-2; j_call: TRBJ2-5; cdr3_aa: CASSPRLALNLKETQYF
cdr3_length: 15; v_call: TRBV10-2; j_call: TRBJ2-7; cdr3_aa: CASRPGAARIYEQYF
cdr3_length: 15; v_call: TRBV5-1; j_call: TRBJ2-3; cdr3_aa: CASSLSSTSRNTQYF
cdr3_length: 14; v_call: TRBV5-1; j_call: TRBJ2-7; cdr3_aa: CASSFRQGEYEQYF
cdr3_length: 13; v_call: TRBV5-5; j_call: TRBJ1-1; cdr3_aa: CASSLLGLGGAFF
cdr3_length: 15; v_call: TRBV28; j_call: TRBJ2-1; cdr3_aa: CASTYWDDPNNEQFF
cdr3_length: 16; v_call: TRBV5-6; j_call: TRBJ2-5; cdr3_aa: CASSPARWGIRETQYF
cdr3_length: 15; v_call: TRBV7-6; j_call: TRBJ1-2; cdr3_aa: CASSLGDAGNYGYTF
cdr3_length: 21; v_call: TRBV2; j_call: TRBJ1-1; cdr3_aa: CASSVSHGAGQELGTNTEAFF
cdr3_length: 17; v_call: TRBV5-4; j_call: TRBJ2-5; cdr3_aa: CASSPNVRREVQETQYF
cdr3_length: 12; v_call: TRBV30; j_call: TRBJ1-1; cdr3_aa: CAWGEGTPRAFF
cdr3_length: 16; v_call: TRBV6-1; j_call: TRBJ1-2; cdr3_aa: CASSDTGQGVAYGYTF
cdr3_length: 15; v_call: TRBV29-1; j_call: TRBJ2-1; cdr3_aa: CSVDPGLAGYNEQFF
cdr3_length: 14; v_call: TRBV6-5; j_call: TRBJ2-3; cdr3_aa: CASSYLGRSDTQYF
cdr3_length: 14; v_call: TRBV7-6; j_call: TRBJ2-7; cdr3_aa: CASSLQGGSYEQYF
cdr3_length: 14; v_call: TRBV7-9; j_call: TRBJ1-2; cdr3_aa: CASSANTDSYGYTF
cdr3_length: 16; v_call: TRBV4-1; j_call: TRBJ1-6; cdr3_aa: CASGSGGTTYNSPLHF